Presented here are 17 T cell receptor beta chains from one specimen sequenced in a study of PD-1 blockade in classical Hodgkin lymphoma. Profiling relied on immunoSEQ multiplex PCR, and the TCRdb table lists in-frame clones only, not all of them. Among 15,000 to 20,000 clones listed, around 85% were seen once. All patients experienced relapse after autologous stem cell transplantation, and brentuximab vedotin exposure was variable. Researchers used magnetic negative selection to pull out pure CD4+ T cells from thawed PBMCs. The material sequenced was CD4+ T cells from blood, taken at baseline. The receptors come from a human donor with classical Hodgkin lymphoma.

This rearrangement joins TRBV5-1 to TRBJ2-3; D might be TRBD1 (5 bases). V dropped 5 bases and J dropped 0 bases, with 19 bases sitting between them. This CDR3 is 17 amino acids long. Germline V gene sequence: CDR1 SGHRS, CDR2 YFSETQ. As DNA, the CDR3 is TGCGCCAGCAGGGCCGGTTGGGGCGCGTATAGCACAGATACGCAGTATTTT. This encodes CASRAGWGAYSTDTQYF.

The CDR3 region is CASSYSFSNQPQHF. DNA for the CDR3: TGTGCCAGCAGTTACTCGTTTAGCAATCAGCCCCAGCATTTT. The chain carries TRBV6-6 and TRBJ1-5; D is uncertain. The germline CDR1 and CDR2 sequences are MNHNY and SVGAGI (reference sequence). Between the trimmed V and J ends, which lost 0 bases and 0 bases, there was a span of 3 bases. CDR3 length: 14 residues.

The CDR3 is CASSPPPGAANYGYTF. For the CDR3, the DNA is TGTGCCAGCAGTCCTCCCCCAGGGGCAGCTAACTATGGCTACACCTTC. This chain uses TRBV28 with TRBJ1-2, with D possibly being TRBD1 (6 bases). The V gene lost 5 bases and the J gene lost 0 bases, with 16 bases spanning the gap. The CDR3 length is 16 residues. CDR1 is MDHEN, CDR2 SYDVKM, per germline.

Here the CDR3 reads CASSLVSQAVYGYTF. The CDR3 DNA reads TGTGCCAGCAGTTTGGTGTCACAGGCCGTGTATGGCTACACCTTC. The V call is TRBV27, the J call TRBJ1-2; D perhaps matches TRBD1 (5 bases). V shed 3 bases and J shed 5 bases, with 16 bases lying between them. The CDR3 runs 15 residues. The germline gives CDR1 MNHEY, CDR2 SMNVEV (reference sequence).

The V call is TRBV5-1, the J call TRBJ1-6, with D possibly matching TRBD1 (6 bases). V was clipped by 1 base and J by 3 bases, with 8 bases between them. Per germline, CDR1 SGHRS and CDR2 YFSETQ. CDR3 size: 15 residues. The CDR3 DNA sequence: TGCGCCAGCAGCTTGAAGGGGGACTATAATTCACCCCTCCACTTT. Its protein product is CASSLKGDYNSPLHF.

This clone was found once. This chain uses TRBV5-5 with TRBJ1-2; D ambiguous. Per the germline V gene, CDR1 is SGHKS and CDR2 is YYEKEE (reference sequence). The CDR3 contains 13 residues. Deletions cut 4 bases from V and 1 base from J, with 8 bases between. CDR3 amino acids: CASSVGSNYGYTF. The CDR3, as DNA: TGTGCCAGCAGCGTGGGGAGTAACTATGGCTACACCTTC.

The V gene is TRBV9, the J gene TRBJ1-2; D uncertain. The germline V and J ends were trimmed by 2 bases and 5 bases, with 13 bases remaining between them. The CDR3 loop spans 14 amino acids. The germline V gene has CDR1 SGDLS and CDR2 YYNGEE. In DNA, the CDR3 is TGTGCCAGCAGCGTTCCCTGGGGAGGTTATGGCTACACCTTC. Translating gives CASSVPWGGYGYTF.

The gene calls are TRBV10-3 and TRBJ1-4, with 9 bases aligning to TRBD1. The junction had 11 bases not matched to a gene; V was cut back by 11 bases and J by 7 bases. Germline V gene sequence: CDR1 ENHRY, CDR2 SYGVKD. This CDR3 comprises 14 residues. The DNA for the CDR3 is TGTGCCTCCCAGGGACAGGGAGTTTCTGAAAAACTGTTTTTT. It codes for CASQGQGVSEKLFF.

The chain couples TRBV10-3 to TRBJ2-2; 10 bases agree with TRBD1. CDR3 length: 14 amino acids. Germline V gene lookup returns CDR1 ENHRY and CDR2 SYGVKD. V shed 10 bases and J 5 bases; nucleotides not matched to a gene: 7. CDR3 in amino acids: CATKGTGETGELFF. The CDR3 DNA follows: TGTGCCACAAAGGGGACAGGGGAAACCGGGGAGCTGTTTTTT.

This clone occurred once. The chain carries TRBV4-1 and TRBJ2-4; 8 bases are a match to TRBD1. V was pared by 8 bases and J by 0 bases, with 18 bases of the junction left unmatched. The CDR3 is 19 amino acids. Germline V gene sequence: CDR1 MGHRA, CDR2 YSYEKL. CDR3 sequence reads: CASRQATAGGQVAKNIQYF. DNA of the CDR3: TGCGCCAGCCGACAAGCGACGGCAGGGGGCCAAGTAGCCAAAAACATTCAGTACTTC.

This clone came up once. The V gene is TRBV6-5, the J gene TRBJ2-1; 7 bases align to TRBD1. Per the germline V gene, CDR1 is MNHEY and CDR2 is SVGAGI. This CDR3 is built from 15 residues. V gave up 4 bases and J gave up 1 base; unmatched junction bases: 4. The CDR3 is CASSLTGRSYNEQFF. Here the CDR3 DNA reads TGTGCCAGCAGTTTGACAGGGAGATCCTACAATGAGCAGTTCTTC.

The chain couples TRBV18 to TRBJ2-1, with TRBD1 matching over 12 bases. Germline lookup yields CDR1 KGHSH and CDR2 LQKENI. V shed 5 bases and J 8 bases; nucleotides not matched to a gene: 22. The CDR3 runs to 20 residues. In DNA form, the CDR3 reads TGTGCCAGCTCAGGAGGGGACAGGGGGCTCCTAACCCTTAAGTACCATGAGCAGTTCTTC. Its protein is CASSGGDRGLLTLKYHEQFF. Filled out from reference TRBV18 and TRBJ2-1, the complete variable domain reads NAGVMQNPRHLVRRRGQEARLRCSPMKGHSHVYWYRQLPEEGLKFMVYLQKENIIDESGMPKERFSAEFPKEGPSILRIQQVVRGDSAAYFCASSGGDRGLLTLKYHEQFFGPGTRLTVL.

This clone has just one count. For the CDR3, the DNA is TGTGCCAGTAGGGTACAGGGTTCCACAGATACGCAGTATTTT. Encoded protein: CASRVQGSTDTQYF. The chain recombines TRBV19 with TRBJ2-3, with D possibly being TRBD1 (6 bases). The V and J ends lost 6 bases and 2 bases respectively, with 12 bases between them. This CDR3 has 14 amino acids. Germline assignment: CDR1 LNHDA and CDR2 SQIVND (reference sequence).

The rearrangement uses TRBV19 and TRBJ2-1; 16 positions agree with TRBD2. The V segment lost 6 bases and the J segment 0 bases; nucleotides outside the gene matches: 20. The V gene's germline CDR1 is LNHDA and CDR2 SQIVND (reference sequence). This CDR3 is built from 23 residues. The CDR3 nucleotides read TGTGCCAGTAGAAAATTGGGCCTCACCGGGACTAGCGGGAGGGGTAGCTCCTACAATGAGCAGTTCTTC. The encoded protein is CASRKLGLTGTSGRGSSYNEQFF.

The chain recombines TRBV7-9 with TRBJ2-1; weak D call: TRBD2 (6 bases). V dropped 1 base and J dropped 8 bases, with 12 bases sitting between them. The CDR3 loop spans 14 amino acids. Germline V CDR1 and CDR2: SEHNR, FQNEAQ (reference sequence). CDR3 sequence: CASSLVLASHEQFF. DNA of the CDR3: TGTGCCAGCAGCTTAGTCCTAGCGTCCCATGAGCAGTTCTTC.

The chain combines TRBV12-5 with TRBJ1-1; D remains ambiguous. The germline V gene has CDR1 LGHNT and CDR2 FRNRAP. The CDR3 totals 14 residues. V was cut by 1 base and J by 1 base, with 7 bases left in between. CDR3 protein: CASGLAGSNTEAFF. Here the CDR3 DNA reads TGTGCTAGTGGTTTGGCCGGGTCGAACACTGAAGCTTTCTTT.

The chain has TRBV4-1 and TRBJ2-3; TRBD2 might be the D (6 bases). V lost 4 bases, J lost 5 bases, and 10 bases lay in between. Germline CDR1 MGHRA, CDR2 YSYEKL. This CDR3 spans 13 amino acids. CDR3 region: CASSLTSGDTQYF. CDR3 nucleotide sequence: TGCGCCAGCAGCCTGACTAGTGGAGATACGCAGTATTTT.